This TCR beta chain stems from a study of shared clonotypes between healthy human individuals. Naive CD8 cells comprised CD45RO-negative, CCR7-positively selected cells, excluding terminally differentiated effector memory CD45RA+ cells. As for this clone: Its antigen is not identified. Within the sample, other DNA sequences also encode this same CDR3.

The method was immunoSEQ multiplex PCR; TCRdb's version includes in-frame clones alone and lacks a portion of them. The data show roughly 2,000,000 clones, roughly 95% seen once. Germline values: CDR1 GTSNPN, CDR2 SVGIG (reference sequence). The J segment lost 8 bases and the V segment lost 0 bases, leaving 5 bases of the junction unmatched. The CDR3 is made up of 13 amino acids. Regarding the study as a whole: Clonotypes shared by all four sorted-subset donors had higher generation probabilities than non-shared clonotypes. In general, naive subsets displayed greater estimated richness than memory subsets did. Sequencing depth was expected to influence donor clonotype sharing.

Specimen: naive CD8+ T cells sorted from blood. J is TRBJ1-2 and V is TRBV30, with TRBD1 matching 8 bases. This TCR was sampled from a man aged 18 to 35 in good health. Here the CDR3 reads CAWSVGQGYGYTF. CDR3 nucleotides: TGTGCCTGGAGTGTAGGACAGGGATACGGCTACACCTTC.